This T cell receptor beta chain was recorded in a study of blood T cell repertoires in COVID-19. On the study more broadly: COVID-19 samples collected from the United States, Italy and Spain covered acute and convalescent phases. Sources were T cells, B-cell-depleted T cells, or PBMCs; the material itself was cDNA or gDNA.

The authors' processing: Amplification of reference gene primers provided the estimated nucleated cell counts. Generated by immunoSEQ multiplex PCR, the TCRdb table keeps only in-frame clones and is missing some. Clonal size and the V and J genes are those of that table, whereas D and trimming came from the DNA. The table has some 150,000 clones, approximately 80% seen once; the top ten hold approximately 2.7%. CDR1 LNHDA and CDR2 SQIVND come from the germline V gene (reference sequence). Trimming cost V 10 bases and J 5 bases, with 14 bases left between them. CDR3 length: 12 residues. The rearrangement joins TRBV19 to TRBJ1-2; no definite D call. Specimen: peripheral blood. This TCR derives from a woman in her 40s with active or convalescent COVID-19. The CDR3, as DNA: TGTGCCACCGCACACCCGAATTATGGCTACACCTTC. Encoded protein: CATAHPNYGYTF.